This TCR beta chain emerged from a study of blood T cell repertoires in COVID-19. Trimming removed 8 bases at V and 5 bases at J, with 12 bases between. The CDR3 contains 12 residues. Original processing notes: Reference gene primer amplification in the assay estimated nucleated cell counts. Sequencing was performed with immunoSEQ multiplex PCR; in TCRdb, only in-frame clones are kept and a portion is missing. V, J and clone size derive from that table, while D and trimming were established from the DNA sequence. The sample records roughly 53,000 clones, about 77% being singletons. J is TRBJ1-2 and V is TRBV12-3 or TRBV12-4, with D tentatively TRBD1 (5 bases). This clonotype originated in a man between 65 and 85 years old with active or convalescent COVID-19. The sequencing input was peripheral blood. For the CDR3, the DNA is TGTGCCAGCTCTCCCCAGGGTTATGGCTACACCTTC. This codes for CASSPQGYGYTF.